The rows below give T cell receptor beta chains drawn from one sample of a study of CD8 T cells in ankylosing spondylitis. TCRdb itself ran the 5' RACE reads through MiXCR, one entry per CDR3 protein. Of over 400,000 distinct CDR3 sequences listed, around 26% are singletons. Sequencing was performed on blood, either unsorted or a sorted T cell fraction (not recorded which). These receptors came from a male donor with ankylosing spondylitis. The CDR3 runs from the conserved cysteine through the conserved F or W. The D gene is left open where the match is weak. Some rows have no size entry. The others give once, few or many, or a class for an expanded clone.

D gene: -
clone size: -
V gene: TRBV6-5
J gene: TRBJ1-2
CDR3 DNA: TGTGCCAGCAGTTACTCGATGGCAGGGGCGATCCCATATGGCTACACCTTC
CDR3 protein: CASSYSMAGAIPYGYTF

D gene: -
clone size: -
V gene: TRBV20-1
J gene: TRBJ2-3
CDR3 DNA: TGCAGTGTAGCCCCCAGCACAGATACGCAGTATTTT
CDR3 protein: CSVAPSTDTQYF

D gene: -
clone size: -
V gene: TRBV7-6
J gene: TRBJ1-3
CDR3 DNA: TGTGCCAGCAGCCCCTCGTCCAGAGGAAACACCATATATTTT
CDR3 protein: CASSPSSRGNTIYF

D gene: TRBD2
clone size: -
V gene: TRBV5-1
J gene: TRBJ2-1
CDR3 DNA: TGCGCCAGCAACGGAGGACTAGCGGCTTACAATGAGCAGTTCTTC
CDR3 protein: CASNGGLAAYNEQFF

D gene: TRBD1
clone size: few
V gene: TRBV3-1
J gene: TRBJ2-4
CDR3 DNA: TGTGCCAGCAGCCTGCGGACAGGGTCCAAAAACATTCAGTACTTC
CDR3 protein: CASSLRTGSKNIQYF

D gene: -
clone size: -
V gene: TRBV5-1
J gene: TRBJ1-5
CDR3 DNA: TGCGCCAGCAGCTGGGACACCAATCAGCCCCAGCATTTT
CDR3 protein: CASSWDTNQPQHF

D gene: TRBD2
clone size: -
V gene: TRBV7-2
J gene: TRBJ2-7
CDR3 DNA: TGTGCCAGCAGCCGGACTAGCGGGAACTACGAGCAGTACTTC
CDR3 protein: CASSRTSGNYEQYF

D gene: TRBD1
clone size: few
V gene: TRBV4-2
J gene: TRBJ1-1
CDR3 DNA: TGTGCCAGCAGCCAAGTGCCCGGACAGGGGGTCGGGGGCACTGAAGCTTTCTTT
CDR3 protein: CASSQVPGQGVGGTEAFF

D gene: -
clone size: once
V gene: TRBV6-1
J gene: TRBJ2-2
CDR3 DNA: TGTGCCAGCAGACGACTCGGGGACACCGGGGAGCTGTTTTTT
CDR3 protein: CASRRLGDTGELFF

D gene: -
clone size: few
V gene: TRBV29-1
J gene: TRBJ1-6
CDR3 DNA: TGCAGCGCTGGGACGGCAGATAATTCACCCCTCCACTTT
CDR3 protein: CSAGTADNSPLHF

D gene: -
clone size: -
V gene: TRBV11-2
J gene: TRBJ1-1
CDR3 DNA: TGTGCCAGCAGCCTTAACAGGGACGGCACTGAAGCTTTCTTT
CDR3 protein: CASSLNRDGTEAFF

D gene: -
clone size: many
V gene: TRBV20-1
J gene: TRBJ1-4
CDR3 DNA: TGCAGTGCTAGAGTGGGACATAACCAAGAAAAACTGTTTTTT
CDR3 protein: CSARVGHNQEKLFF

D gene: -
clone size: few
V gene: TRBV3-1
J gene: TRBJ2-5
CDR3 DNA: TGTGCCAGCAGCTTTACGGACAGACAGTGGGGGACCCAGTACTTC
CDR3 protein: CASSFTDRQWGTQYF

D gene: -
clone size: few
V gene: TRBV11-3
J gene: TRBJ2-1
CDR3 DNA: TGTGCCAGCAGCTTAGATCGGGGCGATGAGCAGTTCTTC
CDR3 protein: CASSLDRGDEQFF

D gene: -
clone size: -
V gene: TRBV5-1
J gene: TRBJ1-1
CDR3 DNA: TGCGCCAGCAGCCTCAACGACGCGCAGAACACTGAAGCTTTCTTT
CDR3 protein: CASSLNDAQNTEAFF

D gene: TRBD1
clone size: -
V gene: TRBV5-1
J gene: TRBJ2-2
CDR3 DNA: TGCGCCAGCAGCTTGGCCGGAGACAGGGGGTCCGGGGAGCTGTTTTTT
CDR3 protein: CASSLAGDRGSGELFF

D gene: -
clone size: -
V gene: TRBV4-1
J gene: TRBJ1-6
CDR3 DNA: TGCGCCAGCAGCCAAGCGGGGCCGGGCGGTTCACCCCTCCACTTT
CDR3 protein: CASSQAGPGGSPLHF

D gene: -
clone size: few
V gene: TRBV11-2
J gene: TRBJ2-1
CDR3 DNA: TGTGCCAGCAGCTCGGCGGGCCACTCCTGGTCCAATGAGCAGTTCTTC
CDR3 protein: CASSSAGHSWSNEQFF

D gene: TRBD2
clone size: -
V gene: TRBV20-1
J gene: TRBJ2-1
CDR3 DNA: TGCGCTTGGGGACTAGCGGGAGTCAATGAGCAGTTCTTC
CDR3 protein: CAWGLAGVNEQFF

D gene: TRBD2
clone size: -
V gene: TRBV10-1
J gene: TRBJ2-1
CDR3 DNA: TGCGCCAGCAGTGAGGGACTAGCGGCTACCTACAATGAGCAGTTCTTC
CDR3 protein: CASSEGLAATYNEQFF

D gene: -
clone size: many
V gene: TRBV20-1
J gene: TRBJ2-1
CDR3 DNA: TGCAGTGCTAGAGACCCCTACCCCACGGACAATGAGCAGTTCTTC
CDR3 protein: CSARDPYPTDNEQFF

D gene: -
clone size: once
V gene: TRBV19
J gene: TRBJ2-7
CDR3 DNA: TGTGCCAGTAGTATACCGGAGCGACGCTACGAGCAGTACTTC
CDR3 protein: CASSIPERRYEQYF

D gene: -
clone size: -
V gene: TRBV5-1
J gene: TRBJ2-3
CDR3 DNA: TGCGCCAGCAGCTTGCCTCTGGAGAAAAGCACAGATACGCAGTATTTT
CDR3 protein: CASSLPLEKSTDTQYF

D gene: TRBD1
clone size: -
V gene: TRBV20-1
J gene: TRBJ1-1
CDR3 DNA: TGCAGTGCTTCAAAGACAGGGTACGGGATCACTGAAGCTTTCTTT
CDR3 protein: CSASKTGYGITEAFF

D gene: TRBD1
clone size: -
V gene: TRBV6-1
J gene: TRBJ1-1
CDR3 DNA: TGTGCCAGCAGCCCCGGGACAGGGGTTGGGAACACTGAAGCTTTCTTT
CDR3 protein: CASSPGTGVGNTEAFF

D gene: -
clone size: -
V gene: TRBV15
J gene: TRBJ2-3
CDR3 DNA: TGTGCCACCAGGGCCAGGGTTGGAGATACGCAGTATTTT
CDR3 protein: CATRARVGDTQYF

D gene: TRBD2
clone size: few
V gene: TRBV20-1
J gene: TRBJ2-4
CDR3 DNA: TGCCAAGCGGGAACTAGCGGGAGAGACATTCAGTACTTC
CDR3 protein: CQAGTSGRDIQYF

D gene: -
clone size: few
V gene: TRBV5-5
J gene: TRBJ2-3
CDR3 DNA: TGTGCCAGCAGCTCAAGACAGGTTGGCGGAGATACGCAGTATTTT
CDR3 protein: CASSSRQVGGDTQYF

D gene: -
clone size: few
V gene: TRBV7-9
J gene: TRBJ1-5
CDR3 DNA: TGTGCCAGCAGCTTAACTGGCGGCATTCATCAGCCCCAGCATTTT
CDR3 protein: CASSLTGGIHQPQHF